The source of this T cell receptor beta chain is a study of PD-1 blockade in mismatch repair-deficient tumors. For the study at large: Enrolled about 2012-2016, patients had progressing, pretreated mismatch repair-deficient cancers of about a dozen types. Study-level points and caveats: After pembrolizumab, tumor-resident clones rose rapidly, then generally contracted before radiologic responses.

Mismatch repair deficiency was confirmed in all patients, by PCR or immunohistochemistry. TCRs were sequenced from a few patients responding to pembrolizumab. The assay was immunoSEQ multiplex PCR, and TCRdb's table has in-frame clones only and misses some. The sample holds approximately 17,000 clones, 84% seen once. Details on this clone: The antigen is unknown.

The specimen comprised PBMCs, sampled 22 to 25 weeks after starting pembrolizumab. This receptor was obtained from an adult with mismatch repair-deficient cancer.

This CDR3 is CATGTGDPNQPQHF. The CDR3 region has the DNA TGTGCCACCGGGACAGGGGACCCCAATCAGCCCCAGCATTTT. The chain uses TRBV10-3 and TRBJ1-5; TRBD1 matches 10 bases. This CDR3 spans 14 amino acids. V lost 10 bases and J lost 3; bases outside the gene matches: 6. Germline V gene sequence: CDR1 ENHRY, CDR2 SYGVKD.